This passage covers 19 T cell receptor beta chains from one sample sequenced in a study of shared clonotypes between healthy human individuals. Method: immunoSEQ multiplex PCR; TCRdb's copy keeps in-frame clones and lacks some. The sample records 2 million to 3 million clones, 90% to 95% being singletons. Sequences were obtained from naive CD4+ T cells from PBMCs. Subset in this sample: CD45RA+ positively selected. These receptors were obtained from a man between 18 and 35 years old in good health. Some clones in this sample may be carry-over from other donors' samples.

The CDR3 sequence is CASSLLSLTGELFF. The DNA of the CDR3 is TGTGCCAGCAGTTTATTGTCTTTAACCGGGGAGCTGTTTTTT. The V and J genes are TRBV28 and TRBJ2-2; D call uncertain. Germline lookup yields CDR1 MDHEN and CDR2 SYDVKM. This CDR3 region has 14 residues. Trimming removed 1 base at V and 5 bases at J, with 8 bases between.

The chain has TRBV5-6 and TRBJ1-2, with unresolved D. CDR3 size: 14 residues. CDR1 and CDR2 (germline): SGHDT, YYEEEE. V was shortened by 4 bases and J by 4 bases, with 14 bases between the two germline ends. Here the CDR3 reads CASSPGILFYGYTF. CDR3 nucleotide sequence: TGTGCCAGCAGCCCCGGGATTCTTTTCTATGGCTACACCTTC.

V gene TRBV2 combines with J gene TRBJ2-7; 8 bases agree with TRBD1. Trimming at V came to 5 bases and at J to 5 bases, leaving 5 bases not matched to a gene. This CDR3 spans 13 amino acids. CDR1 is SNHLY and CDR2 is FYNNEI in the germline V gene. CDR3 sequence reads: CASSWGQANEQYF. For the CDR3, the DNA is TGTGCCAGCAGTTGGGGACAGGCGAACGAGCAGTACTTC.

The rearrangement uses TRBV5-4 and TRBJ2-3; D perhaps matches TRBD2 (8 bases). The CDR3 consists of 16 residues. Trimming took 0 bases from V and 2 from J, leaving 13 bases between them. CDR1 is SGHNT, CDR2 YYREEE, per germline (reference sequence). The CDR3 protein is CASSLAGGTDTDTQYF. The CDR3 DNA sequence: TGTGCCAGCAGCTTGGCGGGGGGGACAGACACAGATACGCAGTATTTT.

The chain employs TRBV28 and TRBJ2-5; no reliable D call. The CDR3 covers 14 residues. Germline values: CDR1 MDHEN, CDR2 SYDVKM. The V end lost 1 base, the J end lost 5 bases, and 11 bases lay between the germline ends. CDR3 amino acids: CASSLFVDGETQYF. The CDR3 nucleotides read TGTGCCAGCAGTTTATTCGTGGACGGGGAGACCCAGTACTTC.

In regard to this clone: This specimen includes other DNA sequences encoding the same CDR3. The chain's CDR3 is CASSYGGANVLTF. The CDR3 DNA reads TGTGCCAGCAGTTACGGGGGGGCCAACGTCCTGACTTTC. The chain is built from TRBV6-5 and TRBJ2-6, with D uncertain. Trimming stripped 2 bases from V and 4 bases from J, with 3 bases between. Per germline, CDR1 MNHEY and CDR2 SVGAGI. The CDR3 covers 13 residues.

The chain carries TRBV4-2 and TRBJ2-5, with a weak D call TRBD1 (6 bases). Per the germline V gene, CDR1 is LGHNA and CDR2 is YNFKEQ. This CDR3 is 15 amino acids long. V was clipped by 0 bases and J by 6 bases, with 14 bases between them. CDR3 in DNA: TGTGCCAGCAGCCAAGAAAGGGGGAAAGGGAAGACCCAGTACTTC. This sequence encodes CASSQERGKGKTQYF.

This chain connects TRBV5-6 to TRBJ2-7; D gene unclear. CDR1 is SGHDT and CDR2 is YYEEEE in the germline V gene. V gave up 4 bases and J gave up 0 bases, with 11 bases separating them. The CDR3 runs to 14 residues. CDR3 sequence reads: CASSLDWNSYEQYF. The CDR3 DNA follows: TGTGCCAGCAGCCTCGACTGGAACTCCTACGAGCAGTACTTC.

The V and J genes are TRBV5-1 and TRBJ2-7; 8 bases line up with TRBD2. CDR3 length: 14 residues. After removal of 5 bases from V and 4 bases from J, the junction contained 8 bases not matched to a gene. CDR1 is SGHRS, CDR2 YFSETQ, per germline. Here the CDR3 DNA reads TGCGCCAGCAGTCAGGGACTAGTTGCTTACGAGCAGTACTTC. As protein: CASSQGLVAYEQYF.

The chain has TRBV6-4 and TRBJ2-2; a possible D gene is TRBD2 (6 bases). V was pared by 4 bases and J by 1 base, with 10 bases between. Germline CDR1 and CDR2: MRHNA and SNTAGT. This CDR3 has 15 amino acids. CDR3 protein: CASSVAGWNTGELFF. CDR3 nucleotide sequence: TGTGCCAGCAGTGTGGCGGGATGGAACACCGGGGAGCTGTTTTTT.

The chain links TRBV6-5 to TRBJ2-2; the match to TRBD1 covers 7 bases. CDR1 is MNHEY, CDR2 SVGAGI, per germline. The CDR3 has 14 residues. After removal of 7 bases from V and 6 bases from J, the junction contained 8 bases not matched to a gene. The CDR3 loop reads CASKIQGFSGELFF. For the CDR3, the DNA is TGTGCCAGCAAAATACAGGGGTTCTCCGGGGAGCTGTTTTTT.

The chain uses TRBV5-4 and TRBJ2-1, with TRBD2 as a possible D gene (6 bases). V was cut by 3 bases and J by 6 bases, with 19 bases left in between. CDR1 is SGHNT and CDR2 is YYREEE in the germline V gene (reference sequence). The CDR3 loop spans 16 amino acids. For the CDR3, the DNA is TGTGCCAGCAGCTCTAAGAGTCAGGGACTCCCCAATGAGCAGTTCTTC. This codes for CASSSKSQGLPNEQFF.

Worth noting for this clone: Other nucleotide sequences from this sample produce the same CDR3. The gene calls are TRBV5-1 and TRBJ2-2, with D maybe TRBD1 (5 bases). V was pared by 3 bases and J by 1 base, with 7 bases between. The CDR3 is 14 residues long. Germline values: CDR1 SGHRS, CDR2 YFSETQ. The chain's CDR3 is CASSSQGNTGELFF. DNA of the CDR3: TGCGCCAGCAGCTCTCAGGGGAACACCGGGGAGCTGTTTTTT.

This sequence joins TRBV28 and TRBJ1-5; 8 nucleotides agree with TRBD1. CDR1 is MDHEN, CDR2 SYDVKM, per germline. The CDR3 sequence is 13 residues long. Unmatched junction bases numbered 4, after V lost 6 bases and J lost 6 bases. CDR3 in amino acids: CASRDTGGQPQHF. CDR3 sequence (DNA): TGTGCCAGCAGAGATACAGGGGGTCAGCCCCAGCATTTT.

The rearrangement uses TRBV6-1 and TRBJ1-2; D might be TRBD1 (6 bases). Looked up from germline, CDR1 is MNHNS and CDR2 is SASEGT. The CDR3 is 15 residues long. V lost 4 bases, J lost 4 bases, and 16 bases lay in between. CDR3 in DNA: TGTGCCAGCAGTGGATCCGGGACATCCATCTATGGCTACACCTTC. Translation: CASSGSGTSIYGYTF.

The chain links TRBV5-4 to TRBJ2-5; D possibly corresponds to TRBD2 (7 bases). V lost 5 bases, J lost 5 bases, and 13 bases lay in between. The CDR3 is 13 amino acids. Germline loops: CDR1 SGHNT, CDR2 YYREEE (reference sequence). The CDR3 protein is CASSYGGRETQYF. The CDR3 coding sequence is TGTGCCAGCAGTTACGGGGGGCGGGAGACCCAGTACTTC.

The chain carries TRBV27 and TRBJ2-7, with D tentatively TRBD2 (5 bases). V was shortened by 6 bases and J by 2 bases, with 14 bases between the two germline ends. The CDR3 runs to 14 residues. Germline assignment: CDR1 MNHEY and CDR2 SMNVEV (reference sequence). CDR3: CASSQVSGAYEQYF. The DNA for the CDR3 is TGTGCCAGCAGCCAGGTCAGCGGCGCCTACGAGCAGTACTTC.

To note about this clone: The same CDR3 is also encoded by other DNA sequences in this sample. The rearrangement uses TRBV6-1 and TRBJ1-2; perhaps TRBD1 as D (5 bases). The CDR3 length is 13 residues. V was trimmed by 6 bases and J by 4 bases, leaving 12 bases between them. Per germline, CDR1 MNHNS and CDR2 SASEGT. This chain's CDR3 is CASREGILYGYTF. The DNA of the CDR3 is TGTGCCAGCAGGGAGGGGATCCTCTATGGCTACACCTTC.

The J gene is TRBJ1-1, the V gene TRBV11-1; D might be TRBD1 (5 bases). From germline, CDR1 is SGHAT and CDR2 FQDESV (reference sequence). V was pared by 6 bases and J by 2 bases, with 10 bases between. CDR3 length: 13 amino acids. CDR3 bases: TGTGCCAGCAGGAGACAGCTTAACACTGAAGCTTTCTTT. The encoded protein is CASRRQLNTEAFF.